This is a list of T cell receptor beta chains from one sample in a study of CD8+CD57+ T cells in acquired aplastic anemia. TCRdb itself ran the reads through MiXCR, one entry per CDR3 protein. The repertoire holds about half a million distinct CDR3 sequences, with roughly 34% as singletons. Material: sorted CD4+, CD8+, or CD8+CD57+ T cells (not recorded which) from PBMCs. The receptor source for this set is a human donor with aplastic anemia. The CDR3 runs from the conserved cysteine through the conserved F or W. D genes are given only for firm matches. Expanded clones are given a class, and other clones once, few, many or no size at all.

>TRBD1|few|15|TRBV5-4|TRBJ2-7
TGTGCCAGCAGCCAGATTGGGACAGGGGGCTATGAGCAGTACTTC
CASSQIGTGGYEQYF
>.|many|14|TRBV19|TRBJ1-1
TGTGCCAGTAGTATAAACAGGTGGAACACTGAAGCTTTCTTT
CASSINRWNTEAFF
>.|.|15|TRBV25-1|TRBJ1-4
TGTGCCAGCAGTGAATATACTCAAAGACGTGAAAAACTGTTTTTT
CASSEYTQRREKLFF
>TRBD1|many|13|TRBV29-1|TRBJ1-1
TGCAGCGTGACGAGACAGGGCGGCACTGAAGCTTTCTTT
CSVTRQGGTEAFF
>TRBD2|few|14|TRBV6-5|TRBJ2-7
TGTGCCAGCAGTGCTAGCGGGGCACAGTACGAGCAGTACTTC
CASSASGAQYEQYF
>TRBD1|.|14|TRBV15|TRBJ1-2
TGTGCCACCAGCAGGGCGGGACAGAGGTATGGCTACACCTTC
CATSRAGQRYGYTF
>.|many|11|TRBV20-1|TRBJ1-1
TGCAGTGCTAGAGACAAGGGGGAAGCTTTCTTT
CSARDKGEAFF
>.|.|16|TRBV11-1|TRBJ2-7
TGTGCCAGCAGCTTAGCGAGTGGTCGGGGGACCCACGAGCAGTACTTC
CASSLASGRGTHEQYF
>.|.|12|TRBV10-3|TRBJ2-5
TGTGCCAGCAGTCGGTTCCAAGGGACCCAGTACTTC
CASSRFQGTQYF
>.|.|14|TRBV20-1|TRBJ2-3
TGCAGTGCAACCGGGACCCTCAGCACAGATACGCAGTATTTT
CSATGTLSTDTQYF
>.|many|14|TRBV29-1|TRBJ1-1
TGCAGCGTTGGATGGGGAGGGGACGGCACTGAAGCTTTCTTT
CSVGWGGDGTEAFF
>TRBD1|many|15|TRBV29-1|TRBJ1-5
TGCAGCGTTGTTGCTGGGACAGGAGGAAATCAGCCCCAGCATTTT
CSVVAGTGGNQPQHF
>.|.|15|TRBV12-3/TRBV12-4|TRBJ2-3
TGTGCCAGCAGTTTAGGCAACACTGGTCATCAGCCCCAGTATTTT
CASSLGNTGHQPQYF
>.|.|14|TRBV7-9|TRBJ2-3
TGTGCCAGCAGGCCGCCGGGTGGGCGATATACGCAGTATTTT
CASRPPGGRYTQYF
>.|.|12|TRBV29-1|TRBJ1-2
TGCCAGCTCAACGACAGTAACTATGGCTACACCTTC
CQLNDSNYGYTF
>.|many|11|TRBV30|TRBJ1-6
TGTGCCTGGACCTCAAATTCACCCCTCCACTTT
CAWTSNSPLHF
>TRBD1|many|16|TRBV7-2|TRBJ2-5
TGTGCCAGCAGCTTAGCCGGCACAGGGGCCCAAGAGACCCAGTACTTC
CASSLAGTGAQETQYF
>TRBD1|many|14|TRBV7-9|TRBJ1-5
TGTGCCAGCAGCTTGGGTTTACAGGGGCAGCCCCAGCATTTT
CASSLGLQGQPQHF
>TRBD1|.|15|TRBV9|TRBJ1-6
TGTGCCAGCAGCGTAGGTGGACAGGGGGCTTCACCCCTCCACTTT
CASSVGGQGASPLHF
>.|few|18|TRBV19|TRBJ2-4
TGTGCCAGTAGTACACCCCCACGACAGAGTAAAAGCGCCTTCATTCAGTACTTC
CASSTPPRQSKSAFIQYF
>.|many|12|TRBV20-1|TRBJ2-7
TGCAGTGCTAGGCCAAGGGCCTACGAGCAGTACTTC
CSARPRAYEQYF
>TRBD2|.|17|TRBV19|TRBJ2-1
TGTGCCAGTAGTGGAAGTGCGGGACTAAGCTCCTACAATGAGCAGTTCTTC
CASSGSAGLSSYNEQFF
>.|few|14|TRBV9|TRBJ1-1
TGTGCCAGCAGTTTCCCCCATTCAGGGGCGCGAGCTTTCTTT
CASSFPHSGARAFF
>.|few|15|TRBV9|TRBJ2-1
TGTGCCAGCAGCGTACAGGGGAGGCTCTACAATGAGCAGTTCTTC
CASSVQGRLYNEQFF
>.|.|14|TRBV20-1|TRBJ1-2
TGCAGTGCTAGAGTTGGCAGTTCAAACTATGGCTACACCTTC
CSARVGSSNYGYTF
>.|.|12|TRBV5-6|TRBJ2-3
TGTGCCAGCAGCAAAGGCCCGGATACGCAGTATTTT
CASSKGPDTQYF
>.|few|15|TRBV7-9|TRBJ2-2
TGTGCCAGCAGCTTTTTACAGGCCGTGGGCGGGGAGCTGTTTTTT
CASSFLQAVGGELFF
>.|once|16|TRBV7-9|TRBJ2-2
TGTGCCAGCAGCTCTCGCAGGGTTGACGCCACCGGGGAGCTGTTTTTT
CASSSRRVDATGELFF
>.|few|14|TRBV4-1|TRBJ2-5
TGCGCCAGCAGCCAGGACGGTTTAAAAGAGACCCAGTACTTC
CASSQDGLKETQYF
>TRBD1|many|19|TRBV9|TRBJ2-3
TGTGCCAGCAGCGCCTCAGGACAGGGGGCAGGTATTAGCACAGATACGCAGTATTTT
CASSASGQGAGISTDTQYF
>.|.|13|TRBV19|TRBJ1-1
TGTGCCAGTAGTATTGAAGGGGCCACTGAAGCTTTCTTT
CASSIEGATEAFF
>.|.|14|TRBV19|TRBJ1-2
TGTGCCAGTAATAACCAGGGGAATAACTATGGCTACACCTTC
CASNNQGNNYGYTF
>TRBD2|.|18|TRBV20-1|TRBJ2-3
TGCAGTGCTAGAGATTTATCGGGACTAGCGGGAGAGGGTTATGAGCAGTATTTT
CSARDLSGLAGEGYEQYF
>TRBD1|.|16|TRBV4-1|TRBJ1-1
TGCGCCAGCAGCCAAGGGACAGGCAGAGTTAACACTGAAGCTTTCTTT
CASSQGTGRVNTEAFF
>.|many|14|TRBV20-1|TRBJ2-7
TGCAGTGCTAGGAGGAGGGACCACGCCTACGAGCAGTACTTC
CSARRRDHAYEQYF
>.|few|13|TRBV15|TRBJ2-7
TGTGCCACCAGCAGAGATGAGGGAAACGAGCAGTACTTC
CATSRDEGNEQYF
>TRBD2|.|18|TRBV19|TRBJ2-3
TGTGCCAGTAGTATTCTAGCGGGGGGTTACCCGGCCACAGATACGCAGTATTTT
CASSILAGGYPATDTQYF
>TRBD1|.|15|TRBV2|TRBJ1-3
TGTGCCAGCGTCGGGACAGGGGTGAGGGGAAACACCATATATTTT
CASVGTGVRGNTIYF
>.|.|15|TRBV6-1|TRBJ2-7
TGTGCCAGCAGCGGACCCGGGATGACAGGGGAGGGGCAGTACTTC
CASSGPGMTGEGQYF
>.|.|10|TRBV7-8|TRBJ1-2
TGTGCCAGCGCATGGCAGGGCTACACCTTC
CASAWQGYTF
>TRBD1|many|15|TRBV4-2|TRBJ1-2
TGTGCCAGCAGCCAAGGAGGGCGGGACAGGGCTGGCTACACCTTC
CASSQGGRDRAGYTF
>.|many|13|TRBV20-1|TRBJ1-6
TGCAGTGCCTCGGGGACTACCAATTCACCCCTCCACTTT
CSASGTTNSPLHF
>TRBD1|.|14|TRBV6-2/TRBV6-3|TRBJ2-7
TGTGCCAGCAGTCATCCGGGACAGGGCTACGAGCAGTACTTC
CASSHPGQGYEQYF
>.|few|14|TRBV5-1|TRBJ2-3
TGCGCCAGCAGCCTAGGACGGGACGGGGATACGCAGTATTTT
CASSLGRDGDTQYF
>.|.|12|TRBV5-1|TRBJ2-1
TGCGCCAGCAGCCCCAACAGGGACCAGCAGTTCTTC
CASSPNRDQQFF
>TRBD1|.|14|TRBV6-4|TRBJ1-6
TGTGCCAGCAGTCCCGGGACAGGTGAAGCACCCCTCCACTTT
CASSPGTGEAPLHF
>.|many|14|TRBV2|TRBJ1-1
TGTGCCAGCACTCCACTGATCATGAACACTGAAGCTTTCTTT
CASTPLIMNTEAFF
>.|few|16|TRBV11-2|TRBJ1-5
TGTGCCAGCAGCTTAGTCTCGGGGGCCCCTAATCAGCCCCAGCATTTT
CASSLVSGAPNQPQHF
>.|.|15|TRBV5-1|TRBJ2-5
TGCGCCAGCAGCTTGGGGTTCGAAAGGTCTGGGACCCAGTACTTC
CASSLGFERSGTQYF
>TRBD1|.|15|TRBV24-1|TRBJ2-1
TGTGCCACCAGCCAATGGGACAGGGGCCACAATGAGCAGTTCTTC
CATSQWDRGHNEQFF
>.|.|15|TRBV11-2|TRBJ2-2
TGTGCCAGCAGCCGAGGGGAGAGGAACACCGGGGAGCTGTTTTTT
CASSRGERNTGELFF
>.|few|14|TRBV6-1|TRBJ2-3
TGTGCCAGCAAAAAGGGACTGACGACAGATACGCAGTATTTT
CASKKGLTTDTQYF
>.|many|16|TRBV9|TRBJ1-2
TGTGCCAGCAGCGTAGACCCTGGGGGAGTCGGCTATGGCTACACCTTC
CASSVDPGGVGYGYTF
>.|.|15|TRBV5-1|TRBJ2-4
TGCGCCAGCAGCGGATTGCGGGGAGCCAAAAACATTCAGTACTTC
CASSGLRGAKNIQYF
>TRBD2|.|15|TRBV27|TRBJ2-7
TGTGCCAGCAGCTCCGAGCGGGGGTGGACCTACGAGCAGTACTTC
CASSSERGWTYEQYF